These T cell receptor beta chains were read from a single sample in a study of T-cell memory formation after mild COVID-19. MiXCR, applied by TCRdb to the 5' RACE reads, yields one record per CDR3 protein. The sample contains approximately 290,000 distinct CDR3 sequences, 7.5% to 9.5% of which appear only once. Sequences were obtained from PBMCs or a T cell subset sorted from them (not recorded which). The receptors stem from a man aged 18 to 30 who had mild COVID-19 (a few samples of this study predate the infection). Cell type and time point are not known. Both conserved end residues are part of each CDR3. Each record gives: CDR3 DNA, CDR3 protein, V gene, J gene, clone size, D gene. The D gene is left open where the match is weak. Expanded clones are given a class, and other clones once, few, many or no size at all.

DNA: TGTGCCAGCTCACCACCCTACGACAGGGGGACGTATGAGCAGTTCTTC; CDR3: CASSPPYDRGTYEQFF; V: TRBV18; J: TRBJ2-1; size: many; D: TRBD1
DNA: TGCGCCAGCAGCTCGGCTTGGCAGGATACGCAGTATTTT; CDR3: CASSSAWQDTQYF; V: TRBV5-1; J: TRBJ2-3; size: .; D: .
DNA: TGTGCCAGCAGTTACCGCGGGACCGGGGTTGATGGCTACACCTTC; CDR3: CASSYRGTGVDGYTF; V: TRBV6-2/TRBV6-3; J: TRBJ1-2; size: many; D: .
DNA: TGCGCCAGCAGCCCTCAGTTTTTGGCCCCGGATACGCAGTATTTT; CDR3: CASSPQFLAPDTQYF; V: TRBV4-3; J: TRBJ2-3; size: .; D: .
DNA: TGTGCCAGCAGCCTGGCTGGAGGGGTTTCGAACACTGAAGCTTTCTTT; CDR3: CASSLAGGVSNTEAFF; V: TRBV7-3; J: TRBJ1-1; size: .; D: .
DNA: TGTGCCAGCAGCTTAGCGTATGGTTCGGGGGGCTCAGATACGCAGTATTTT; CDR3: CASSLAYGSGGSDTQYF; V: TRBV11-2; J: TRBJ2-3; size: .; D: .
DNA: TGTGCCAGCAGTTCACAGCGGGGGGCCCCAGATACGCAGTATTTT; CDR3: CASSSQRGAPDTQYF; V: TRBV6-2/TRBV6-3; J: TRBJ2-3; size: many; D: TRBD2
DNA: TGTGCCAGCAGTTACTCGAGAGGGATGGGGGAAGCTTTCTTT; CDR3: CASSYSRGMGEAFF; V: TRBV6-6; J: TRBJ1-1; size: .; D: .
DNA: TGCGCCAGCAGCCAAGACGGAGGGGGGAACACCGGGGAGCTGTTTTTT; CDR3: CASSQDGGGNTGELFF; V: TRBV4-1; J: TRBJ2-2; size: few; D: .
DNA: TGCAGTGCCCAAGACCCGCGGCAGGGCCCTTTCAATGAGCAGTTCTTC; CDR3: CSAQDPRQGPFNEQFF; V: TRBV20-1; J: TRBJ2-1; size: few; D: .
DNA: TGTGCCAGCAGTGAAATGAGGGTAGGGGGAGAGACCCAGTACTTC; CDR3: CASSEMRVGGETQYF; V: TRBV6-1; J: TRBJ2-5; size: .; D: .
DNA: TGTGCCAGCAGACCAGGACAGGGAATCGTCCACGAGCAGTACTTC; CDR3: CASRPGQGIVHEQYF; V: TRBV6-2/TRBV6-3; J: TRBJ2-7; size: few; D: TRBD1
DNA: TGTGCCAGCAGCCAATGGGAAGCGGAGGCCAGTCTGATTAATGAAAAACTGTTTTTT; CDR3: CASSQWEAEASLINEKLFF; V: TRBV3-1; J: TRBJ1-4; size: few; D: .
DNA: TGTGCCAGCAGCGTAGCCAGCAACCAAGAGACCCAGTACTTC; CDR3: CASSVASNQETQYF; V: TRBV9; J: TRBJ2-5; size: few; D: .
DNA: TGTGCCACTATCCCTGGACTGACTAATGAGCAGTTCTTC; CDR3: CATIPGLTNEQFF; V: TRBV24-1; J: TRBJ2-1; size: few; D: .
DNA: TGTGCCAGCAGAACACTAGCGGGGGGCTACGAGCAGTACTTC; CDR3: CASRTLAGGYEQYF; V: TRBV2; J: TRBJ2-7; size: few; D: TRBD2
DNA: TGTGCCAGCAGTTTTATGGAGGGGAGTAACACCATATATTTT; CDR3: CASSFMEGSNTIYF; V: TRBV12-3/TRBV12-4; J: TRBJ1-3; size: few; D: .
DNA: TGTGCCAGCAGTTACTCGGGACTGCAAGAGACCCAGTACTTC; CDR3: CASSYSGLQETQYF; V: TRBV6-5; J: TRBJ2-5; size: .; D: .
DNA: TGCGCCAGCAGCCCTCGGGTCGGAGGAGGGAATGAGCAGTTCTTC; CDR3: CASSPRVGGGNEQFF; V: TRBV4-3; J: TRBJ2-1; size: many; D: .
DNA: TGCAGTGCTAGAGGTCAGAACACTGAAGCTTTCTTT; CDR3: CSARGQNTEAFF; V: TRBV20-1; J: TRBJ1-1; size: many; D: .
DNA: TGTGCCAGCAGTGGGGAGCCTGAAAAACTGTTTTTT; CDR3: CASSGEPEKLFF; V: TRBV2; J: TRBJ1-4; size: .; D: .
DNA: TGTGCCAGCAGTTACGGAGGAGGGGGGGGGACTGAAGCTTTCTTT; CDR3: CASSYGGGGGTEAFF; V: TRBV6-5; J: TRBJ1-1; size: .; D: .
DNA: TGTGCCAGCAGCCCCCCTGGAGTGGGACATAATTCACCCCTCCACTTT; CDR3: CASSPPGVGHNSPLHF; V: TRBV7-9; J: TRBJ1-6; size: many; D: .
DNA: TGCGCCAGCAGCCAAGATTTGCATACGCAGTATTTT; CDR3: CASSQDLHTQYF; V: TRBV4-3; J: TRBJ2-3; size: few; D: .
DNA: TGCAGTGCTAGAGATGTACTAGCGGGGATGTCCTACGAGCAGTACTTC; CDR3: CSARDVLAGMSYEQYF; V: TRBV20-1; J: TRBJ2-7; size: many; D: TRBD2
DNA: TGCGCCAGCAGCCAAGAGGACAAGCAGTACTTC; CDR3: CASSQEDKQYF; V: TRBV4-1; J: TRBJ2-7; size: .; D: .
DNA: TGTGCCAGCTCACGGAGACCTGGGGGGGGCTCATACAATGAGCAGTTCTTC; CDR3: CASSRRPGGGSYNEQFF; V: TRBV18; J: TRBJ2-1; size: many; D: .
DNA: TGTGCCAGCAGTCCCCCGGGAGGTCGAAGAGATACGCAGTATTTT; CDR3: CASSPPGGRRDTQYF; V: TRBV12-3/TRBV12-4; J: TRBJ2-3; size: few; D: TRBD2
DNA: TGTGCCAGCAGCCCATTCAAGGGGTTAGAGGACACTGAAGCTTTCTTT; CDR3: CASSPFKGLEDTEAFF; V: TRBV4-2; J: TRBJ1-1; size: .; D: .
DNA: TGTGCCAGCACTCCAGTCGGTTTCGACGGGGTTGAAGCTTTCTTT; CDR3: CASTPVGFDGVEAFF; V: TRBV12-3/TRBV12-4; J: TRBJ1-1; size: .; D: .
DNA: TGTGCCAGCAGGGGCCGGTACATTGAGCAGTTCTTC; CDR3: CASRGRYIEQFF; V: TRBV4-2; J: TRBJ2-1; size: few; D: .
DNA: TGTGCCAGCAGCGACGGACAGGGGGCGAGTACTGAAGCTTTCTTT; CDR3: CASSDGQGASTEAFF; V: TRBV3-1; J: TRBJ1-1; size: .; D: TRBD1
DNA: TGCGCCAGCAGCCCCGGACCTCGGGTAGGGACAGATACGCAGTATTTT; CDR3: CASSPGPRVGTDTQYF; V: TRBV5-1; J: TRBJ2-3; size: .; D: .
DNA: TGCGCCAGCAGCTTGTACGGTGGTCAGCAGCCCCAGCATTTT; CDR3: CASSLYGGQQPQHF; V: TRBV5-1; J: TRBJ1-5; size: many; D: .
DNA: TGTGCCTGGAGTGAGGATAGCAATCAGCCCCAGCATTTT; CDR3: CAWSEDSNQPQHF; V: TRBV30; J: TRBJ1-5; size: few; D: .
DNA: TGTGCCAGCAGCTTAGTTGTCGGGGCGGGGGATACGCAGTATTTT; CDR3: CASSLVVGAGDTQYF; V: TRBV7-2; J: TRBJ2-3; size: many; D: .